This record looks at one T cell receptor (beta chain) sequence and its context. This clonotype appeared many times. It lacks a known antigen. Base qualities are missing; no much larger clone stands one base away. RNA was isolated from bulk, unsorted tissue, and RNA quality was assessed with a NanoDrop ND-1000 and an Agilent 2100. Newly diagnosed lung cancer patients without prior chemotherapy who had been admitted for thoracic surgery in China between August and November 2014 were enrolled as donors. Patients with previous radiotherapy or chemotherapy, or with another concurrent cancer, were excluded from the study. Pieces of surgical tissue measuring about 1-2.1 cm3 were kept in RNAlater solution and held at -80 degrees C until needed. These data originate in a study of tumor and adjacent non-tumor tissue in lung cancer (dated by TCRdb to the late 2010s). With regard to the full study: Patients with adenocarcinoma (approximately 11), squamous cell carcinoma (2) and small cell lung cancer (1) were included in the cohort. For each patient, one tumor sample and one normal lung sample were taken, giving approximately 33 paired specimens that underwent TCRbeta CDR3 sequencing. Using bulk TCRbeta repertoires from 15 lung cancer patients, the study set lung tumor tissue side by side with matched distant non-tumor lung tissue. Ages among the approximately 15 patients ranged from about 31 to 80 years, there were approximately 10 men and 5 women, and disease was at TNM stage I to III. Sequencing generated a total of 125,075,908 productive TCRbeta reads, averaging around 4 million reads per sample.

The library came from multiplex PCR. The reads were generated on an Illumina HiSeq 2500. Following protocols modified from ARM-PCR, the researchers constructed TCRbeta libraries through three rounds of nested PCR with primers (Table S4). PCR products of 200-500 bp were gel-excised and purified with the QIAquick gel extraction kit before sequencing. Per the original workflow: Reads were cleaned using Trimmomatic, were merged into complete CDR3 sequences using FLASH, and were assigned to V(D)J germline segments using MiTCR. Clonal diversity was computed as the inverse Simpson's index with VDJtools. A read counted as productive if the sequence was in-frame and lacked a premature stop codon. TCRdb reworked the public reads: Q25 trimming with fastp, MiXCR clone assembly, productive beta chains retained. All rows with the same CDR3 protein become a single entry with the most common DNA and genes. What appears here as the V and J calls and clone size reflects TCRdb's work, not the paper's. Across this sample there are about 68,000 distinct CDR3 sequences, with almost 60% seen only once. The top ten clones comprise 20% to 25% of the sample.

The germline V gene sets CDR1 to WSHSY and CDR2 to SAAADI. V is cut back by 8 bases and J by 9 bases, with 10 bases in the junction unmatched. From the cysteine up to the phenylalanine, the CDR3 has a length of 13 residues. The read is trimmed to its CDR3 DNA, 39 bases read in frame from base 1. What the study reported, not specific to this receptor: Tumor tissue showed significantly higher TCR diversity (inverse Simpson) than normal lung tissue, at 431.37 vs 166.20 (P = 0.0075, Mann-Whitney U test). Because peripheral blood was not sequenced, the blood TCRbeta repertoires of the lung cancer patients in the study went unexamined. TCR diversity was significantly higher in younger patients, and higher tumor TCR diversity was associated with shorter overall and disease-free survival. A significantly larger cumulative share of the repertoire was made up by the top 100 clones in normal lung than in tumor tissue. With only 15 patients in the cohort, the authors noted that larger samples and more detailed clinical data are needed. The sequencing platform is not named in the methods, and unique molecular identifiers are not mentioned.

The receptor comes from a man aged 50 or older with non-small cell lung cancer. The chain was built from TRBV10-2 and TRBJ2-7; 10 central nucleotides agree with TRBD2. The sequenced material came from lung tumor tissue. The nucleotide sequence is given as TGCGCCAGCGGGTCTAGCGGGAGCGTTTCGCAGTACTTC. This is translated as CASGSSGSVSQYF.